Shown below are 16 T cell receptor beta chains from a single sample sequenced in a study of T cell responses to AZD1222 COVID-19 vaccine. Using immunoSEQ multiplex PCR, the repertoire was profiled, and TCRdb retains in-frame clones only, with some absent. The sample has roughly 85,000 clones; 88% are singletons. The specimen was peripheral blood, collected on day 0 of MenACWY control vaccination. These receptors originate from an adult in good health.

The rearrangement joins TRBV24-1 to TRBJ1-3; D is undetermined. V lost 3 bases and J 5 bases, leaving 7 bases between the germline ends. Germline-derived CDR1 and CDR2 are KGHDR and SFDVKD. This CDR3 has 13 amino acids. Here the CDR3 reads CATSDRKRNTIYF. The CDR3 nucleotides read TGTGCCACCAGTGATCGGAAGAGAAACACCATATATTTT.

The genes are TRBV6-2 or TRBV6-3 and TRBJ2-3, with 16 nucleotides matching TRBD2. With V trimmed by 4 bases and J by 5 bases, 9 bases remained unmatched. In germline, CDR1 is MNHEY, CDR2 SVGEGT. There are 18 residues in the CDR3. DNA of the CDR3: TGTGCCAGCAGTTCACCGGGACTAGCGGGGGGGCTTCAAGATACGCAGTATTTT. Translating gives CASSSPGLAGGLQDTQYF.

This sequence joins TRBV5-3 and TRBJ2-1; 8 bases align to TRBD2. TRBV5-3 is an ORF, and what it does is uncertain. This CDR3 spans 17 amino acids. V shed 0 bases, J shed 8 bases, and the junction held 13 bases outside the gene matches. The CDR3 protein is CARSLEGSGGTRYEQFF. The DNA for the CDR3 is TGTGCCAGAAGCTTGGAAGGAAGCGGGGGCACTCGGTATGAGCAGTTCTTC.

The count of this clone is one. The chain couples TRBV6-2 or TRBV6-3 to TRBJ1-1, with no clear D. Trimming removed 0 bases at V and 1 base at J, with 6 bases between. Germline lookup yields CDR1 MNHEY and CDR2 SVGEGT. The CDR3 runs 14 residues. CDR3 loop: CASSYSVGNTEAFF. In DNA, the CDR3 is TGTGCCAGCAGTTACTCGGTGGGGAACACTGAAGCTTTCTTT.

V and J are TRBV7-2 and TRBJ1-1; no definite D call. The CDR3 loop spans 16 amino acids. Germline V gene data show CDR1 as SGHTA and CDR2 as FQGNSA. Trimming pared 8 bases from V and 0 bases from J, leaving 19 bases between. In nucleotides, the CDR3 is TGTGCCAGCCGCCCAAGCCCCCAGAACATGAACACTGAAGCTTTCTTT. Residues: CASRPSPQNMNTEAFF.

This clone was picked up one time. The chain combines TRBV3-1 (or the pseudogene TRBV3-2) with TRBJ2-1, with TRBD2 identical over 16 bases. Germline assignment: CDR1 LGHDT and CDR2 YNNKEL (reference sequence). With 2 bases clipped from V and 9 bases from J, the junction kept 7 bases outside the gene matches. The CDR3 covers 17 residues. CDR3 DNA sequence: TGTGCCAGCAGCCAAATGGGACTAGCGGGGGGGCAGGGTGAGCAGTTCTTC. Protein: CASSQMGLAGGQGEQFF.

DNA of the CDR3: TGTGCCTGGAGTGGCGGCAGGGGCACAGATACGCAGTATTTT. Protein sequence: CAWSGGRGTDTQYF. The rearrangement links TRBV30 to TRBJ2-3; D perhaps matches TRBD1 (5 bases). V was cut by 1 base and J by 1 base, with 9 bases left in between. Germline V lookup: CDR1 GTSNPN, CDR2 SVGIG (reference sequence). The length of the CDR3 is 14 residues.

V gene TRBV2 combines with J gene TRBJ1-1; D is unclear. Germline-derived CDR1 and CDR2 are SNHLY and FYNNEI. CDR3 length: 15 amino acids. V lost 7 bases, J lost 1 base, and 16 bases lay in between. CDR3 amino acids: CASTSGWAENTEAFF. DNA for the CDR3: TGTGCCAGCACTTCTGGGTGGGCGGAGAACACTGAAGCTTTCTTT.

The CDR3 is CASRGGWASYNEQFF. The CDR3, as DNA: TGTGCCAGCCGAGGTGGGTGGGCCTCCTACAATGAGCAGTTCTTC. The rearrangement joins TRBV18 to TRBJ2-1; D is ambiguous. The CDR3 runs to 15 residues. Germline lookup yields CDR1 KGHSH and CDR2 LQKENI. V lost 8 bases to trimming and J lost 0 bases, with 14 bases between them.

The count of this clone is one. The rearrangement uses TRBV6-2 or TRBV6-3 and TRBJ2-1; D is undetermined. Looked up from germline, CDR1 is MNHEY and CDR2 is SVGEGT. The CDR3 is made up of 11 amino acids. The V and J ends lost 6 bases and 11 bases respectively, with 11 bases between them. CDR3 nucleotides: TGTGCCAGCAGCGCTGGCGTACAGCAGTTCTTC. As protein: CASSAGVQQFF.

This chain joins TRBV7-3 and TRBJ2-3; D not resolved. In germline, CDR1 is SGHTA, CDR2 FQGTGA. The CDR3 covers 18 residues. Trimming pared 5 bases from V and 0 bases from J, leaving 21 bases between. CDR3 sequence reads: CASSAAPFADASTDTQYF. As DNA, the CDR3 is TGTGCCAGCAGCGCCGCCCCCTTTGCGGACGCTAGCACAGATACGCAGTATTTT.

The count of this clone is one. CDR3 sequence (DNA): TGTGCCAGCAGTTTGGGGACAGGGGCATATGGCTACACCTTC. It yields the protein CASSLGTGAYGYTF. V usage is TRBV28 and J usage is TRBJ1-2, with 10 bases that match TRBD1. CDR3 length: 14 residues. Trimming at V came to 3 bases and at J to 5 bases, leaving 3 bases not matched to a gene. CDR1 and CDR2 from the germline V gene are MDHEN and SYDVKM.

The chain uses TRBV27 and TRBJ1-2; TRBD1 aligns across 7 bases. V shed 3 bases and J 4 bases; nucleotides not matched to a gene: 14. The germline V gene has CDR1 MNHEY and CDR2 SMNVEV (reference sequence). The CDR3 extends over 17 amino acids. The CDR3 DNA follows: TGTGCCAGCAGTTTGGAAACGAGTAAAGGGGGCATCTATGGCTACACCTTC. Translated, it gives CASSLETSKGGIYGYTF.

The chain links TRBV6-5 to TRBJ1-5; D not certain. Per germline, CDR1 MNHEY and CDR2 SVGAGI. The V end was cut by 7 bases, the J end by 0 bases, with 7 bases between. The CDR3 runs to 13 residues. CDR3 region: CASNGHSNQPQHF. CDR3 bases: TGTGCCAGCAACGGCCATAGCAATCAGCCCCAGCATTTT.

V is TRBV29-1 and J is TRBJ2-2; perhaps TRBD1 as D (5 bases). This CDR3 spans 12 amino acids. Trimming shortened V by 6 bases and J by 9 bases, and 14 bases separated the two germline ends. CDR1 is SQVTM, CDR2 ANQGSEA, per germline. In nucleotides, the CDR3 is TGCAGCGTCCAGGGCTATCAGCGGGAGCTGTTTTTT. This translates into CSVQGYQRELFF.

The rearrangement uses TRBV4-3 and TRBJ1-1; no clear D gene. The CDR3 extends over 15 amino acids. V was clipped by 1 base and J by 1 base, with 10 bases between them. CDR1 is LGHNA and CDR2 is YSLEER in the germline V gene. This CDR3 reads CASSQVSAGNTEAFF. Here the CDR3 DNA reads TGCGCCAGCAGCCAAGTTTCGGCAGGGAACACTGAAGCTTTCTTT.